This TCR beta chain appears in the sequencing data of a study of blood T cell repertoires in COVID-19. The age range of participants was about 18 to 95 years, with residence in about two dozen US areas. Per the original data handling: For nucleated cells, counts were estimated from reference gene primer amplification. Sequencing was performed with immunoSEQ multiplex PCR; in TCRdb, only in-frame clones are kept and a portion is missing. The DNA gave D and trimming, while V, J and clone size come from that table. The table lists about 260,000 clones, around 84% of them singletons. The CDR3 sequence is 15 residues long. The germline V gene has CDR1 LNHDA and CDR2 SQIVND (reference sequence). V dropped 6 bases and J dropped 4; count of bases not matched to a gene: 8.

This clonotype was obtained from a man aged 25-40 years with acute COVID-19. This chain links TRBV19 with TRBJ2-3; TRBD1 aligns across 9 bases. The sequenced sample was PBMCs or T cells enriched from blood (not recorded which). CDR3 protein: CASSQDRGRADTQYF. The DNA for the CDR3 is TGTGCCAGTAGCCAAGACAGGGGGAGGGCAGATACGCAGTATTTT.